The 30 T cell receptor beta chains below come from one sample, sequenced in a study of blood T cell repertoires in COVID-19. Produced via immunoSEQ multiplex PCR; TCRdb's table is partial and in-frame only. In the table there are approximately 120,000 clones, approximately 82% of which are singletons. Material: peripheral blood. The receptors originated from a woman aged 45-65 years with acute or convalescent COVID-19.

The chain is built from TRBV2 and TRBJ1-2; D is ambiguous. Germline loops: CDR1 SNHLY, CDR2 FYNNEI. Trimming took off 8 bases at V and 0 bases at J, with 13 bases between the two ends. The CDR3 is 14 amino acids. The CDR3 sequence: CASSERASNYGYTF. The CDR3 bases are TGTGCCAGCTCTGAGAGGGCGTCTAACTATGGCTACACCTTC.

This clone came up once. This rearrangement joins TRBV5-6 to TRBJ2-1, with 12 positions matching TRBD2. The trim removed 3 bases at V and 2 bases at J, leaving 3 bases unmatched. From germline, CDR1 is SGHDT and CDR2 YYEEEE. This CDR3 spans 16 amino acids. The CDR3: CASSSGLAGTYNEQFF. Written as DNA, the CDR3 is TGTGCCAGCAGCTCGGGACTAGCGGGCACCTACAATGAGCAGTTCTTC.

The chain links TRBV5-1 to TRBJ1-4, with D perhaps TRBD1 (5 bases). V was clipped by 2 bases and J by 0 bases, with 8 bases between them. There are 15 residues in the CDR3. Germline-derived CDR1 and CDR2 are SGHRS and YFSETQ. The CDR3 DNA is TGCGCCAGCAGCTTACTGACAGCAACTAATGAAAAACTGTTTTTT. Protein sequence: CASSLLTATNEKLFF.

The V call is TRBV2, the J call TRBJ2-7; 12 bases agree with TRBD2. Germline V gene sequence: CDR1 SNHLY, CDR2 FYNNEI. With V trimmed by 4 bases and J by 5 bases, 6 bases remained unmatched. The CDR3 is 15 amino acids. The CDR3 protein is CASSGTSGVAHEQYF. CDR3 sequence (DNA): TGTGCCAGCAGTGGGACTAGCGGGGTTGCCCACGAGCAGTACTTC.

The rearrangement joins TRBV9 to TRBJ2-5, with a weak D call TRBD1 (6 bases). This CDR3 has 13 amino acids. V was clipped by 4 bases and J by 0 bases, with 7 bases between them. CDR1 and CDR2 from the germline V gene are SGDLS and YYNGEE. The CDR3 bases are TGTGCCAGCAGCCGACAGGACCAAGAGACCCAGTACTTC. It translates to CASSRQDQETQYF.

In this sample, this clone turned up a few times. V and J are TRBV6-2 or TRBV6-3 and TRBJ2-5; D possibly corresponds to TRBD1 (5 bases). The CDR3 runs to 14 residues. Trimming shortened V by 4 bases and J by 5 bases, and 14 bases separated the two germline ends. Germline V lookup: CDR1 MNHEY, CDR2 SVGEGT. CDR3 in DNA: TGTGCCAGCAGTTCTCCTCGGACATGGGAGACCCAGTACTTC. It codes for CASSSPRTWETQYF.

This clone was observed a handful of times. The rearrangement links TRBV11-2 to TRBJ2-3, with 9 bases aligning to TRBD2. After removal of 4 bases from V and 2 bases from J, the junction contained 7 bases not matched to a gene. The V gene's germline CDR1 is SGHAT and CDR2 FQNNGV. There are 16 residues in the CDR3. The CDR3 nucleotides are TGTGCCAGCAGCTCCTTAGCGGGGGCGAACACAGATACGCAGTATTTT. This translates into CASSSLAGANTDTQYF. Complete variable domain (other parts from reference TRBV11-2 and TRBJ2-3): EAGVAQSPRYKIIEKRQSVAFWCNPISGHATLYWYQQILGQGPKLLIQFQNNGVVDDSQLPKDRFSAERLKGVDSTLKIQPAKLEDSAVYLCASSSLAGANTDTQYFGPGTRLTVL.

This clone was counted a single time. CDR3 sequence: CASSPRLAATDTQYF. CDR3 coding DNA: TGTGCCAGCAGCCCGAGACTAGCGGCCACAGATACGCAGTATTTT. This chain connects TRBV9 to TRBJ2-3, with TRBD2 matching over 9 bases. V was clipped by 4 bases and J by 2 bases; unmatched bases: 5. The CDR3 is 15 amino acids. Germline assignment: CDR1 SGDLS and CDR2 YYNGEE.

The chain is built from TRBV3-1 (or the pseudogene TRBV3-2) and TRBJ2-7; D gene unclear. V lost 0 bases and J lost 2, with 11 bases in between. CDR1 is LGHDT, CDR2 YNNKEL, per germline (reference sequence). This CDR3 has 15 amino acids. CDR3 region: CASSQDPQITYEQYF. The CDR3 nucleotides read TGTGCCAGCAGCCAAGATCCTCAGATTACCTACGAGCAGTACTTC.

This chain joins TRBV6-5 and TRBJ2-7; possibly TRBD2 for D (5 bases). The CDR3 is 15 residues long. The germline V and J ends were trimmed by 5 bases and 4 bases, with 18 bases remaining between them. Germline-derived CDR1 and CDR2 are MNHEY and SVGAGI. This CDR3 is CASSNPFSALYEQYF. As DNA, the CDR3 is TGTGCCAGCAGTAACCCGTTTAGCGCACTATACGAGCAGTACTTC.

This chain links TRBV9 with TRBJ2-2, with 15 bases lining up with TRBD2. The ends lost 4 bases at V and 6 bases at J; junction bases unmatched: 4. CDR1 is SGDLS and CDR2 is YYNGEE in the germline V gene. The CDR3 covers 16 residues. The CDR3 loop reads CASSPRTSGGAGELFF. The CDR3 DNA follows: TGTGCCAGCAGCCCCCGGACTAGCGGGGGGGCCGGGGAGCTGTTTTTT. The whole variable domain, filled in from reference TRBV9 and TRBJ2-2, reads DSGVTQTPKHLITATGQRVTLRCSPRSGDLSVYWYQQSLDQGLQFLIQYYNGEERAKGNILERFSAQQFPDLHSELNLSSLELGDSALYFCASSPRTSGGAGELFFGEGSRLTVL.

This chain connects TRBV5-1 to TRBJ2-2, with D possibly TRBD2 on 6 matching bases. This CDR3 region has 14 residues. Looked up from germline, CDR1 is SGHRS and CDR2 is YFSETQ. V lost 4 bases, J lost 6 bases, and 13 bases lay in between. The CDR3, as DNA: TGCGCCAGCAGCCCGCAACCTAGCGCCGGGGAGCTGTTTTTT. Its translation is CASSPQPSAGELFF.

The CDR3 bases are TGTGCCAGCAGCCAAGCGACAGGTATGAACACTGAAGCTTTCTTT. It is translated as CASSQATGMNTEAFF. This chain uses TRBV4-2 with TRBJ1-1, with D possibly TRBD1 on 6 matching bases. Germline CDR1 LGHNA, CDR2 YNFKEQ. V lost 1 base, J lost 0 bases, and 9 bases lay in between. CDR3 size: 15 residues.

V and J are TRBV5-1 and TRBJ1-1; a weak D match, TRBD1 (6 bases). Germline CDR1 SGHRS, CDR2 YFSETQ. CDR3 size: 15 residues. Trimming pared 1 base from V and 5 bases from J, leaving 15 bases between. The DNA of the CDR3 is TGCGCCAGCAGCTTGCCGGACAGTCATGCTACTGAAGCTTTCTTT. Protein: CASSLPDSHATEAFF.

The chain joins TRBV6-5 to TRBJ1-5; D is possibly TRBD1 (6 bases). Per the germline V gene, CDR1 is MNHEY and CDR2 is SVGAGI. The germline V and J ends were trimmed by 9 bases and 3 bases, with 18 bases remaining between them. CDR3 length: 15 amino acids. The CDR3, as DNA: TGTGCCAGTGAATACAGGGCCGGCTCCAATCAGCCCCAGCATTTT. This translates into CASEYRAGSNQPQHF.

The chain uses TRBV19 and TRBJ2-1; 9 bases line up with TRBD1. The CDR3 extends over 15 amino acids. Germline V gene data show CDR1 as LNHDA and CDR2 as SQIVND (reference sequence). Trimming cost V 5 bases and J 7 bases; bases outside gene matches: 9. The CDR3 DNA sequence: TGTGCCAGTAGTCTCCGGACAGGGGACGAGAATGAGCAGTTCTTC. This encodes CASSLRTGDENEQFF.

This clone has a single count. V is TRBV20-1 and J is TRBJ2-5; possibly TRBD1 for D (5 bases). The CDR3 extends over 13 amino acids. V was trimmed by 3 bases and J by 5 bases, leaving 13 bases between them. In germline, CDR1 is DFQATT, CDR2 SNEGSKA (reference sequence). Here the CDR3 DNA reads TGCAGTGCTAGTTCCCAGGGTGTGGAGACCCAGTACTTC. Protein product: CSASSQGVETQYF.

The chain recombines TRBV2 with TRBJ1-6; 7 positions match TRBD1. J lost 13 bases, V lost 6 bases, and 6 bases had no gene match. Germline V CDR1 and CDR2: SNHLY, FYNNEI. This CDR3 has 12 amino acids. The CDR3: CASRTGTSPLHF. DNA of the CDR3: TGTGCCAGCAGGACAGGGACTTCCCCCCTCCACTTT.

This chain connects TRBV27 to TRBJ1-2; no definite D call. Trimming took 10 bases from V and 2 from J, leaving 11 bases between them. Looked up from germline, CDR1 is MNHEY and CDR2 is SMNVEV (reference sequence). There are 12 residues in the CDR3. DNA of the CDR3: TGTGCCAAAAAAAGAGAAAACTATGGCTACACCTTC. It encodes CAKKRENYGYTF.

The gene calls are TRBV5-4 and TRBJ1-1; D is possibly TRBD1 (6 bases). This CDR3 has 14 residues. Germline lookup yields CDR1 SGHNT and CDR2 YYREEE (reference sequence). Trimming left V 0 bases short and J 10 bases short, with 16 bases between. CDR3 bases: TGTGCCAGCAGCTTGGCCTCGGCAGGGGAACTAGCTTTCTTT. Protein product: CASSLASAGELAFF.

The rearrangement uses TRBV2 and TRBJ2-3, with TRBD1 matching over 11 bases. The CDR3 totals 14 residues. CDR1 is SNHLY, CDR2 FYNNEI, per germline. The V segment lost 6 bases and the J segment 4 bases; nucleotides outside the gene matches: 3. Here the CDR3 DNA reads TGTGCCAGCAGGGGACAGGGGGTACCAGATACGCAGTATTTT. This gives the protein CASRGQGVPDTQYF.

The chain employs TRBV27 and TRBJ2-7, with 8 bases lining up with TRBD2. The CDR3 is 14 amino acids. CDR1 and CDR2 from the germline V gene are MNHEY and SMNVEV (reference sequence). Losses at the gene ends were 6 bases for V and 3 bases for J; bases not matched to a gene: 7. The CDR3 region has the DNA TGTGCCAGCAGCAGGGCCGGGAGGGGCTACGAGCAGTACTTC. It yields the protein CASSRAGRGYEQYF.

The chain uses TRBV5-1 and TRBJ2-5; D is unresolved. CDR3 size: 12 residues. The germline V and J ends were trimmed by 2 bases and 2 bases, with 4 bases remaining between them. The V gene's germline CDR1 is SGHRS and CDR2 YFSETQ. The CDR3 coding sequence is TGCGCCAGCAGCTTACATCAAGAGACCCAGTACTTC. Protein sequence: CASSLHQETQYF.

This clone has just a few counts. CDR3 nucleotides: TGTGCCAGCACCTTCTTTCAAGAGACCCAGTACTTC. This encodes CASTFFQETQYF. The chain joins TRBV2 to TRBJ2-5; D gene unclear. There are 12 residues in the CDR3. Between the trimmed V and J ends, which lost 7 bases and 2 bases, there was a span of 8 bases. The germline V gene encodes CDR1 SNHLY and CDR2 FYNNEI.

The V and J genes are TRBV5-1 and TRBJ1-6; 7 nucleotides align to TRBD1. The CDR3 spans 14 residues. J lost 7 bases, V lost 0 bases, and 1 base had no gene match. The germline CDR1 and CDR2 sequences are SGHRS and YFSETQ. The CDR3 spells CASSLVGGNSPLHF. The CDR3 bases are TGCGCCAGCAGCTTGGTAGGGGGCAATTCACCCCTCCACTTT.

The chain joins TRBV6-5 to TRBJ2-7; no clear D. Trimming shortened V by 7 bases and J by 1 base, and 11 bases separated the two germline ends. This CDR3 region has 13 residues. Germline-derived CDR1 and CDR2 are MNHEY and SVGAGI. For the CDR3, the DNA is TGTGCCAGCAACCCGCAGGATTCCTACGAGCAGTACTTC. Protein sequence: CASNPQDSYEQYF.

CDR3 DNA: TGTGCCAGCAGCTCCCAGGTCGCAGGGGGGAGAAACTATGGCTACACCTTC. This codes for CASSSQVAGGRNYGYTF. This chain links TRBV11-2 with TRBJ1-2; the match to TRBD1 covers 7 bases. J was trimmed by 2 bases and V by 4 bases; bases with no gene match: 13. Germline CDR1 SGHAT, CDR2 FQNNGV. This CDR3 has 17 amino acids. Filled out from reference TRBV11-2 and TRBJ1-2, the complete variable domain reads EAGVAQSPRYKIIEKRQSVAFWCNPISGHATLYWYQQILGQGPKLLIQFQNNGVVDDSQLPKDRFSAERLKGVDSTLKIQPAKLEDSAVYLCASSSQVAGGRNYGYTFGSGTRLTVV.

The CDR3 region has the DNA TGTGCCAGCAGCCCCCAAGTTGGCAGCTCCTACAATGAGCAGTTCTTC. Its translation: CASSPQVGSSYNEQFF. The chain has TRBV7-3 and TRBJ2-1, with D unresolved. The CDR3 is 16 residues long. CDR1 is SGHTA and CDR2 is FQGTGA in the germline V gene. V lost 5 bases to trimming and J lost 0 bases, with 14 bases between them.

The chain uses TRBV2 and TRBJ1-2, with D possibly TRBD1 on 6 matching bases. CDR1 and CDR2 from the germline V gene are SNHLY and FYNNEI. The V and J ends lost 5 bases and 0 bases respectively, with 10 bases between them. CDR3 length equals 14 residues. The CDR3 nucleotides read TGTGCCAGCAGTAACAGGGAGACTAACTATGGCTACACCTTC. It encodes CASSNRETNYGYTF.

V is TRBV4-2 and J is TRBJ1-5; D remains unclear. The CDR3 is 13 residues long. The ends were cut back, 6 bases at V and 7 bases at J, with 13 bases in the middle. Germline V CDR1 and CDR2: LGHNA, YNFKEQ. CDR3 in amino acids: CASSPDGSQPQHF. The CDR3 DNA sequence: TGTGCCAGCAGTCCCGACGGGTCCCAGCCCCAGCATTTT.